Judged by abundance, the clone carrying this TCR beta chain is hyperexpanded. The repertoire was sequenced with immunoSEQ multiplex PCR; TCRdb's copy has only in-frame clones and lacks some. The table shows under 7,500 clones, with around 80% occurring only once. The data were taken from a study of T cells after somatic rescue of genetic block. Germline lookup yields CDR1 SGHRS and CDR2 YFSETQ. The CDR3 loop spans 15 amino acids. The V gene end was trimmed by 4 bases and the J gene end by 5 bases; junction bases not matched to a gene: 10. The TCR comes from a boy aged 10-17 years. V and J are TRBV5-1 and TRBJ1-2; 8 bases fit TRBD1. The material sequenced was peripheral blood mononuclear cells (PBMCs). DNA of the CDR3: TGCGCCAGCAGCGCGGACAGGGAACCTTTTTATGGCTACACCTTC. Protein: CASSADREPFYGYTF.